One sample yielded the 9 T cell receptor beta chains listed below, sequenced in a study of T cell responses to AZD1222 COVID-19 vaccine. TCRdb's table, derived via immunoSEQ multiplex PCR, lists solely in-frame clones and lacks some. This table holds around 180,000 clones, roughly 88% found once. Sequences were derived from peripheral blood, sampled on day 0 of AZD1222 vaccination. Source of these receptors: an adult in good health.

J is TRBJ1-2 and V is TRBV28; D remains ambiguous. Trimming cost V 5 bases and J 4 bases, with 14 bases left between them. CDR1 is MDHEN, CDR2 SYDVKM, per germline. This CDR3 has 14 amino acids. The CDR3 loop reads CASSRLRAGYGYTF. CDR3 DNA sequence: TGTGCCAGCAGTCGACTGAGGGCCGGCTATGGCTACACCTTC.

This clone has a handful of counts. DNA of the CDR3: TGTGCCAGCAGCTCTGGGACTTTGTACAATGAGCAGTTCTTC. It yields the protein CASSSGTLYNEQFF. The chain combines TRBV6-2 or TRBV6-3 with TRBJ2-1; tentative D call: TRBD2 (6 bases). The V end was cut by 6 bases, the J end by 4 bases, with 13 bases between. This CDR3 is 14 amino acids long. In germline, CDR1 is MNHEY, CDR2 SVGEGT.

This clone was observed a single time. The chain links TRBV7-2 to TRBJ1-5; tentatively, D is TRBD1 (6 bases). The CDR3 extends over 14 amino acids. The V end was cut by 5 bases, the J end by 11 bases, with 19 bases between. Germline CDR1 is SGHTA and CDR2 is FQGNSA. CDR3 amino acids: CASSLQGDQSAQHF. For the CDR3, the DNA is TGTGCCAGCAGCCTACAGGGCGACCAGTCTGCCCAGCATTTT. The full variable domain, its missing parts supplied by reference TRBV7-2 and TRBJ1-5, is GAGVSQSPSNKVTEKGKDVELRCDPISGHTALYWYRQSLGQGLEFLIYFQGNSAPDKSGLPSDRFSAERTGGSVSTLTIQRTQQEDSAVYLCASSLQGDQSAQHFGDGTRLSIL.

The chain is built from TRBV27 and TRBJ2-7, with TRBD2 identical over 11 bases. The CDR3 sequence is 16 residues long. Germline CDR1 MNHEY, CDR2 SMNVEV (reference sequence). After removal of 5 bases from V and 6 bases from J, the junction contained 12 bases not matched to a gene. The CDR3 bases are TGTGCCAGCAGTCACGAACTAGCGGGGGCTATTGGCGAGCAGTACTTC. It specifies CASSHELAGAIGEQYF.

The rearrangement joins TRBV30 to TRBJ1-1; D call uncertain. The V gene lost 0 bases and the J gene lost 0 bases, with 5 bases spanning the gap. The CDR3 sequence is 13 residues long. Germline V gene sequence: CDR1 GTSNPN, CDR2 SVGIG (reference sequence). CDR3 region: CAWSVTLNTEAFF. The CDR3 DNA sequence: TGTGCCTGGAGTGTAACCCTGAACACTGAAGCTTTCTTT.

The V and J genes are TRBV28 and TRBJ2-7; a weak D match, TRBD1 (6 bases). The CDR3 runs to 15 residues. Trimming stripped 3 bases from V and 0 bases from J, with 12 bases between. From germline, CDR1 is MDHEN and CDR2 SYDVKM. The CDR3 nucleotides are TGTGCCAGCAGTTTCCCGGACAGCCCCTCCTACGAGCAGTACTTC. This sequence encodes CASSFPDSPSYEQYF.

CDR3 loop: CASSLGGYKETQYF. The CDR3 DNA reads TGTGCCAGCAGTTTAGGGGGGTACAAAGAGACCCAGTACTTC. The J gene is TRBJ2-5, the V gene TRBV27; D perhaps matches TRBD2 (6 bases). Germline CDR1 and CDR2: MNHEY and SMNVEV (reference sequence). V shed 2 bases and J shed 3 bases, with 10 bases lying between them. This CDR3 is built from 14 residues.

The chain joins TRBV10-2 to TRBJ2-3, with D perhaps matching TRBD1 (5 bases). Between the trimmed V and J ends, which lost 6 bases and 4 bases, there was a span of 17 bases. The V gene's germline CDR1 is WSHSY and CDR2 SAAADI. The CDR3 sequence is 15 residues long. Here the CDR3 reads CASSARVGVADTQYF. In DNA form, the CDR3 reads TGCGCCAGCAGCGCCAGGGTTGGGGTCGCAGATACGCAGTATTTT.

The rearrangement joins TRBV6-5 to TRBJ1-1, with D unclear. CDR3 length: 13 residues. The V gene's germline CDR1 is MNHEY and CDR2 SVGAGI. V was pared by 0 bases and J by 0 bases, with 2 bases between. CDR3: CASSYSMNTEAFF. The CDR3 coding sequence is TGTGCCAGCAGTTACTCCATGAACACTGAAGCTTTCTTT.